This record concerns one T cell receptor (beta chain) sequence. The data are from a study of blood T cells in healthy people across ages. Looked up from germline, CDR1 is MNHEY and CDR2 is SVGEGT. V was cut by 4 bases and J by 5 bases, with 26 bases left in between. The CDR3 runs to 18 residues. A sample-barcoded 5' primer and a J-beta primer mix were used in a second PCR of about 6 to 12 cycles. From the 5' RACE reads, TCRdb called clonotypes with MiXCR, one entry per CDR3 protein. The sample has hundreds of thousands of distinct CDR3 sequences, around two fifths seen once. This TCR derives from a man between 60 and 75 years old in good health. The sample comprised blood. The V gene is TRBV6-2 or TRBV6-3, the J gene TRBJ2-5; D not resolved. Here the CDR3 reads CASSSLKYLDLLGETQYF. In DNA, the CDR3 is TGTGCCAGCAGTTCACTAAAATACTTGGACCTATTAGGGGAGACCCAGTACTTC.